Presented here are 25 T cell receptor beta chains from one specimen sequenced in a study of shared clonotypes between healthy human individuals. Some clones are missing from TCRdb's copy, which holds only in-frame ones; the method was immunoSEQ multiplex PCR. The table records some 2,000,000 clones, roughly 95% of them present only once. The sequenced sample was naive CD4+ T cells sorted from blood. Subset meaning: CD45RA+ positively selected. The source is a man aged 18 to 29 in good health.

The rearrangement uses TRBV9 and TRBJ2-1, with D hard to call. V gave up 4 bases and J gave up 0 bases, with 11 bases separating them. Germline CDR1 reads SGDLS; CDR2 reads YYNGEE. There are 15 residues in the CDR3. The DNA for the CDR3 is TGTGCCAGCAGCCCCGGCCGGCCCTCCTACAATGAGCAGTTCTTC. It specifies CASSPGRPSYNEQFF.

The rearrangement links TRBV9 to TRBJ2-7; D perhaps matches TRBD2 (7 bases). The CDR3 is 16 residues long. CDR1 SGDLS and CDR2 YYNGEE come from the germline V gene. The V end lost 0 bases, the J end lost 6 bases, and 19 bases lay between the germline ends. The CDR3 loop is CASSVGPPGGPLEQYF. CDR3 coding DNA: TGTGCCAGCAGCGTAGGCCCGCCGGGGGGCCCCCTCGAGCAGTACTTC.

V is TRBV2 and J is TRBJ2-3; 8 nucleotides match TRBD2. Germline V lookup: CDR1 SNHLY, CDR2 FYNNEI. The CDR3 contains 16 residues. The trim removed 5 bases at V and 0 bases at J, leaving 7 bases unmatched. The CDR3 bases are TGTGCCAGCAGTCCCCGTGGCGGGGGGAGCACAGATACGCAGTATTTT. Its protein is CASSPRGGGSTDTQYF.

V gene TRBV11-2 combines with J gene TRBJ1-1; D not certain. V was shortened by 6 bases and J by 3 bases, with 11 bases between the two germline ends. The CDR3 runs 13 residues. CDR1 and CDR2 (germline): SGHAT, FQNNGV. The CDR3 sequence is CASRTDGYTEAFF. The CDR3 DNA reads TGTGCCAGCAGGACGGACGGATACACTGAAGCTTTCTTT.

J is TRBJ2-1 and V is TRBV7-2, with 7 nucleotides matching TRBD2. The CDR3 is made up of 11 amino acids. V lost 5 bases and J lost 14; bases outside the gene matches: 6. Per germline, CDR1 SGHTA and CDR2 FQGNSA. The CDR3 DNA reads TGTGCCAGCAGCCTGGGGAGGGTGAAGTTCTTC. Protein sequence: CASSLGRVKFF. The full variable domain, its missing parts supplied by reference TRBV7-2 and TRBJ2-1, is GAGVSQSPSNKVTEKGKDVELRCDPISGHTALYWYRQSLGQGLEFLIYFQGNSAPDKSGLPSDRFSAERTGGSVSTLTIQRTQQEDSAVYLCASSLGRVKFFGPGTRLTVL.

Concerning this clone: Other DNA sequences in this specimen translate into the identical CDR3. The gene calls are TRBV5-1 and TRBJ1-4; 8 nucleotides agree with TRBD1. CDR3 size: 14 residues. CDR1 and CDR2 from the germline V gene are SGHRS and YFSETQ. V was pared by 3 bases and J by 7 bases, with 5 bases of the junction left unmatched. The CDR3 DNA reads TGCGCCAGCAGCTCAGGGGGCGCGGGTGAAAAACTGTTTTTT. Its translation: CASSSGGAGEKLFF.

V and J are TRBV9 and TRBJ1-6; maybe TRBD1 (5 bases). Germline values: CDR1 SGDLS, CDR2 YYNGEE. V was trimmed by 4 bases and J by 10 bases, leaving 18 bases between them. The CDR3 runs to 15 residues. This chain's CDR3 is CASSPRGDMASPLHF. The CDR3 bases are TGTGCCAGCAGCCCCCGGGGGGATATGGCCTCACCCCTCCACTTT. Full variable domain (remainder filled in from reference TRBV9 and TRBJ1-6): DSGVTQTPKHLITATGQRVTLRCSPRSGDLSVYWYQQSLDQGLQFLIQYYNGEERAKGNILERFSAQQFPDLHSELNLSSLELGDSALYFCASSPRGDMASPLHFGNGTRLTVT.

The chain uses TRBV5-4 and TRBJ1-6, with a possible D match to TRBD1 (6 bases). The germline V gene has CDR1 SGHNT and CDR2 YYREEE (reference sequence). Trimming pared 5 bases from V and 7 bases from J, leaving 13 bases between. The CDR3 extends over 14 amino acids. The chain's CDR3 is CASSTYRENSPLHF. CDR3 coding DNA: TGTGCCAGCAGTACTTACAGGGAAAATTCACCCCTCCACTTT.

The chain has TRBV7-2 and TRBJ2-7; D remains unclear. Looked up from germline, CDR1 is SGHTA and CDR2 is FQGNSA. V lost 3 bases to trimming and J lost 3 bases, with 6 bases between them. This CDR3 is built from 12 residues. The CDR3 nucleotides read TGTGCCAGCAGCTTCGACGACTACGAGCAGTACTTC. Encoded protein: CASSFDDYEQYF.

The chain couples TRBV5-5 to TRBJ2-5; 7 positions match TRBD1. Germline assignment: CDR1 SGHKS and CDR2 YYEKEE (reference sequence). This CDR3 contains 15 residues. V lost 1 base and J lost 1; bases outside the gene matches: 4. This CDR3 is CASSLTGQPQETQYF. The CDR3 region has the DNA TGTGCCAGCAGCTTGACGGGACAGCCCCAAGAGACCCAGTACTTC.

The chain employs TRBV11-2 and TRBJ2-7; D is ambiguous. The CDR3 contains 14 residues. CDR1 is SGHAT, CDR2 FQNNGV, per germline. V lost 4 bases and J lost 3, with 13 bases in between. The CDR3 DNA reads as TGTGCCAGCAGCTCCACCCACTCTCTCTACGAGCAGTACTTC. Its translation: CASSSTHSLYEQYF.

The chain links TRBV7-9 to TRBJ1-5; D is ambiguous. This CDR3 comprises 13 residues. V lost 3 bases and J lost 7, with 10 bases in between. CDR1 and CDR2 (germline): SEHNR, FQNEAQ (reference sequence). CDR3 amino acids: CASSFDAGQPQHF. The DNA of the CDR3 is TGTGCCAGCAGCTTCGACGCTGGCCAGCCCCAGCATTTT.

The table lists this clone with a count of one. V usage is TRBV6-1 and J usage is TRBJ2-1; weak D call: TRBD1 (5 bases). This CDR3 contains 11 residues. V lost 5 bases to trimming and J lost 8 bases, with 7 bases between them. Germline-derived CDR1 and CDR2 are MNHNS and SASEGT. CDR3 amino acids: CASSQGHEQFF. The CDR3, as DNA: TGTGCCAGCAGTCAGGGCCATGAGCAGTTCTTC.

The rearrangement joins TRBV10-3 to TRBJ2-7; D might be TRBD1 (5 bases). Germline lookup yields CDR1 ENHRY and CDR2 SYGVKD. V was pared by 4 bases and J by 9 bases, with 16 bases between. This CDR3 contains 13 residues. The CDR3 nucleotides are TGTGCCATCAGTGGTTCGGCAGGGCAAGGGCAGTACTTC. This codes for CAISGSAGQGQYF.

The rearrangement links TRBV28 to TRBJ2-6; either TRBD1 or TRBD2 may supply D (6 bases each). In germline, CDR1 is MDHEN, CDR2 SYDVKM. This CDR3 is 15 amino acids long. The V gene lost 4 bases and the J gene lost 4 bases, with 11 bases spanning the gap. The CDR3 region is CASSSGDLGANVLTF. In DNA form, the CDR3 reads TGTGCCAGCAGTTCAGGGGACTTAGGGGCCAACGTCCTGACTTTC.

In its sample, this clone was seen once. V usage is TRBV19 and J usage is TRBJ2-7, with D tentatively TRBD2 (6 bases). In germline, CDR1 is LNHDA, CDR2 SQIVND (reference sequence). The CDR3 is 15 residues long. Trimming stripped 8 bases from V and 6 bases from J, with 23 bases between. The CDR3 spells CASRDRASEWVEQYF. In nucleotides, the CDR3 is TGTGCCAGTCGAGACCGGGCTAGCGAATGGGTCGAGCAGTACTTC.

The V gene is TRBV27, the J gene TRBJ2-3, with D possibly TRBD1 on 6 matching bases. The CDR3 is 17 residues long. In germline, CDR1 is MNHEY, CDR2 SMNVEV (reference sequence). V was trimmed by 1 base and J by 1 base, leaving 15 bases between them. In DNA form, the CDR3 reads TGTGCCAGCAGTTTATACGCAGGGGCTTCACGCACAGATACGCAGTATTTT. Its translation: CASSLYAGASRTDTQYF.

This clone was observed once. The chain links TRBV5-6 to TRBJ2-7; TRBD2 aligns across 7 bases. CDR1 SGHDT and CDR2 YYEEEE come from the germline V gene. Trimming removed 2 bases from V and 3 bases from J; junction bases left unmatched: 11. The CDR3 has 16 residues. The CDR3 loop is CASSFVASGALYEQYF. CDR3 in DNA: TGTGCCAGCAGCTTTGTGGCTAGCGGAGCCCTCTACGAGCAGTACTTC.

CDR3 protein: CASSLVGGAFTDTQYF. Written as DNA, the CDR3 is TGTGCCAGCAGCTTAGTGGGAGGGGCGTTCACAGATACGCAGTATTTT. The chain joins TRBV7-2 to TRBJ2-3; 7 bases are shared with TRBD2. This CDR3 comprises 16 residues. Trimming took 1 base from V and 2 from J; bases not matched to a gene: 6. CDR1 and CDR2 (germline): SGHTA, FQGNSA. The full variable domain, with the rest looked up from reference TRBV7-2 and TRBJ2-3, is GAGVSQSPSNKVTEKGKDVELRCDPISGHTALYWYRQSLGQGLEFLIYFQGNSAPDKSGLPSDRFSAERTGGSVSTLTIQRTQQEDSAVYLCASSLVGGAFTDTQYFGPGTRLTVL.

The CDR3 is CASSLEQPNSPLHF. CDR3 in DNA: TGTGCCAGCAGCTTGGAACAGCCCAATTCACCCCTCCACTTT. The J gene is TRBJ1-6, the V gene TRBV5-5; D unclear. The CDR3 is made up of 14 amino acids. Per the germline V gene, CDR1 is SGHKS and CDR2 is YYEKEE (reference sequence). Between the trimmed V and J ends, which lost 0 bases and 7 bases, there was a span of 8 bases. Drawing the rest from reference TRBV5-5 and TRBJ1-6, the complete variable domain is DAGVTQSPTHLIKTRGQQVTLRCSPISGHKSVSWYQQVLGQGPQFIFQYYEKEERGRGNFPDRFSARQFPNYSSELNVNALLLGDSALYLCASSLEQPNSPLHFGNGTRLTVT.

The chain carries TRBV9 and TRBJ2-2; no clear D gene. The germline V gene has CDR1 SGDLS and CDR2 YYNGEE. The CDR3 consists of 14 residues. Trimming pared 0 bases from V and 7 bases from J, leaving 10 bases between. DNA of the CDR3: TGTGCCAGCAGCGTAGGACCCGATAGCGGGGAGCTGTTTTTT. Amino acids: CASSVGPDSGELFF.

V and J are TRBV20-1 and TRBJ2-7; D is possibly TRBD1 or TRBD2 (6 bases each). The CDR3 loop spans 10 amino acids. In germline, CDR1 is DFQATT, CDR2 SNEGSKA (reference sequence). Deletions cut 6 bases from V and 6 bases from J, with 9 bases between. The CDR3 loop is CSAGGGEQYF. CDR3 coding DNA: TGCAGTGCAGGGGGAGGCGAGCAGTACTTC.

The chain is built from TRBV15 and TRBJ2-7; 8 bases fit TRBD2. Germline CDR1 reads LNHNV; CDR2 reads YYDKDF (reference sequence). Unmatched junction bases numbered 12, after V lost 0 bases and J lost 5 bases. This CDR3 has 17 amino acids. CDR3 region: CATSRDRSSGTRHEQYF. CDR3 DNA: TGTGCCACCAGCAGAGATAGGAGTAGCGGGACGCGACACGAGCAGTACTTC.

The count of this clone is one. The gene calls are TRBV5-8 and TRBJ1-6, with unresolved D. CDR1 is SGHTS and CDR2 is YDEGEE in the germline V gene. Trimming cost V 0 bases and J 4 bases, with 8 bases left between them. This CDR3 is 15 amino acids long. CDR3 DNA sequence: TGTGCCAGCAGCTTGGAAAGGGATTATAATTCACCCCTCCACTTT. Translating it yields CASSLERDYNSPLHF.

The genes are TRBV6-6 and TRBJ2-7; D is possibly TRBD1 or TRBD2 (5 bases each). Germline lookup yields CDR1 MNHNY and CDR2 SVGAGI (reference sequence). The CDR3 contains 15 residues. Trimming removed 0 bases from V and 4 bases from J, with 13 bases in between. The CDR3 region is CASSYSYGTEYEQYF. The DNA of the CDR3 is TGTGCCAGCAGTTACTCGTATGGGACGGAATACGAGCAGTACTTC.